Given below is one T cell receptor beta chain in context. Which antigen it targets is not known. No base-level quality is on record; no much larger clone is a single base apart. CDR1 and CDR2 (LGHDT, YNNKEL) derive from the germline V gene (reference sequence). Trimming takes 4 bases off V and 5 bases off J; junction bases not matched to a gene: 6. From cysteine to phenylalanine, the CDR3 is 15 amino acids long. Only CDR3 DNA remains: 45 bases, in frame from the first base. Library preparation was by RT-PCR. The listed sequencing device is NextSeq 550. The public reads were run again by TCRdb, first through fastp at Q25 and then through MiXCR, and only productive beta chains were kept. A single entry per CDR3 protein holds the most common genes and DNA from its merged rows. The sample table records about a million distinct CDR3 sequences; around 17% of these occur just once. The ten largest clones take up around 6% of the sample.

This record belongs to a study of patients and donors after allogeneic stem cell transplantation (dated by TCRdb to about 2020). The rearranged segments are TRBV3-1 and TRBJ2-1, with TRBD2 matching 9 junction bases. Sequences were obtained from blood, either unsorted or a sorted T cell fraction (not recorded which). The clonotype was recovered from a human donor who was either an allogeneic HSCT recipient or a stem cell or donor lymphocyte infusion donor (not recorded which). It is not recorded whose cells these are; they may come from a transplant donor. The base sequence is TGTGCCAGCAGCCTAAGGGCTAGCGGGGACAATGAGCAGTTCTTC. This is translated as CASSLRASGDNEQFF.